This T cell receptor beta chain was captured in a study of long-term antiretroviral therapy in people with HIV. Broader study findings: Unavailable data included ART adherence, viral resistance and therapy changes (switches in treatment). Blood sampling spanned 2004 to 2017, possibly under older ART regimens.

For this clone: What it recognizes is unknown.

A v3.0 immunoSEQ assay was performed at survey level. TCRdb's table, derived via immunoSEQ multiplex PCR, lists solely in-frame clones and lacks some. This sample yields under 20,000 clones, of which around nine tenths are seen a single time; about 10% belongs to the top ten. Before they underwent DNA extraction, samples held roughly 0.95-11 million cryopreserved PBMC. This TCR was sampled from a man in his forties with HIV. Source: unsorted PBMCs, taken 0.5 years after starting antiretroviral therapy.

For the CDR3, the DNA is TGTGCCAGCAGCTTATTGACAGAAGGTGAGCAGTTCTTC. Translated: CASSLLTEGEQFF. The chain links TRBV7-2 to TRBJ2-1; D may be TRBD1 (5 bases). V lost 2 bases to trimming and J lost 9 bases, with 11 bases between them. CDR3 length equals 13 residues. The V gene's germline CDR1 is SGHTA and CDR2 FQGNSA.